This TCR beta chain comes out of a study of cytomegalovirus exposure and HLA in healthy donors. Study results and limitations: Subsequent analysis found a tendency for first-cohort TCR clusters to co-occur within the approximately 130 validation repertoires. The authors confirmed in vitro that a few CMV-associated chains were specific for CMV antigens.

Donors came from a validation cohort of over a hundred subjects, distinct from the first 666-subject cohort. For this clone: Its target is unknown.

Clones were read by immunoSEQ multiplex PCR, and TCRdb kept only the in-frame ones, dropping some. The sample contains fewer than 65,000 clones, 75% to 90% of which appear only once. Sequencing used PBMCs. This TCR was recovered from a young woman in good health and CMV-seronegative.

CDR3 sequence: CASSVEGGLRTGELFF. The CDR3 DNA is TGTGCCAGCAGCGTCGAGGGGGGGCTACGGACCGGGGAGCTGTTTTTT. V is TRBV9 and J is TRBJ2-2; tentatively, D is TRBD2 (7 bases). The CDR3 covers 16 residues. Germline CDR1 and CDR2: SGDLS and YYNGEE. V gave up 2 bases and J gave up 5 bases, with 16 bases separating them.